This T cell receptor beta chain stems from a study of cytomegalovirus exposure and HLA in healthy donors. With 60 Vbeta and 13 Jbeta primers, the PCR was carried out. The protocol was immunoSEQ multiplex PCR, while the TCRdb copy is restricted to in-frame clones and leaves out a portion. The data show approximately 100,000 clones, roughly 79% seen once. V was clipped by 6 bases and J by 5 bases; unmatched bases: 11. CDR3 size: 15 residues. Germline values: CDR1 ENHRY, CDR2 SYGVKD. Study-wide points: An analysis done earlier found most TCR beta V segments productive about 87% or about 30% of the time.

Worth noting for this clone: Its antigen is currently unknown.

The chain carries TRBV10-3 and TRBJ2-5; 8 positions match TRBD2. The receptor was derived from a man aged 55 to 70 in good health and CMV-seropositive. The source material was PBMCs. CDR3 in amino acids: CAIRSHSGGEETQYF. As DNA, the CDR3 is TGTGCCATCAGATCCCACTCGGGGGGGGAGGAGACCCAGTACTTC.